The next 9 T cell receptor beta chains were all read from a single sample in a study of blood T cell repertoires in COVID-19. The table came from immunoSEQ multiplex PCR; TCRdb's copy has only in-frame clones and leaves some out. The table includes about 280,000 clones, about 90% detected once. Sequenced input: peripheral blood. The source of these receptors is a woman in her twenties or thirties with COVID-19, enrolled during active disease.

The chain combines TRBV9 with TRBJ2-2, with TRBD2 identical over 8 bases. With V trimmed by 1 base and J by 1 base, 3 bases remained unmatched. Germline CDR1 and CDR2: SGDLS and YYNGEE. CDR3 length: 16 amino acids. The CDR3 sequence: CASSVTLAGNTGELFF. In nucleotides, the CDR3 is TGTGCCAGCAGCGTAACCCTAGCGGGGAACACCGGGGAGCTGTTTTTT.

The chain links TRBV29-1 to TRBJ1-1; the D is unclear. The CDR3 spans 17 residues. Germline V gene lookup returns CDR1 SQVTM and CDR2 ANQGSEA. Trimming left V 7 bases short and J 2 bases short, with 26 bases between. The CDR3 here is CSAIFSFSVRRNTEAFF. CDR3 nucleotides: TGCAGCGCGATCTTTTCCTTCAGCGTCCGGAGAAACACTGAAGCTTTCTTT.

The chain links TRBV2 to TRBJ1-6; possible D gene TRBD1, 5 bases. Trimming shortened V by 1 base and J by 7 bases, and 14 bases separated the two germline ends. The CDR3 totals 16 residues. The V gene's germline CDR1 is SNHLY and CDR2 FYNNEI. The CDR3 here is CASSEEAGVGNSPLHF. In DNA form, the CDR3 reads TGTGCCAGCAGTGAAGAGGCGGGGGTAGGGAATTCACCCCTCCACTTT.

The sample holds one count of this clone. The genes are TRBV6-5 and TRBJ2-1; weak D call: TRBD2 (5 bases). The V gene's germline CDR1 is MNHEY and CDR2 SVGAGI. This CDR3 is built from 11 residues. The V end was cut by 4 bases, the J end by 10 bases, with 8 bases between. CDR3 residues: CASSSGLEQFF. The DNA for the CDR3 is TGTGCCAGCAGTTCGGGGTTAGAGCAGTTCTTC.

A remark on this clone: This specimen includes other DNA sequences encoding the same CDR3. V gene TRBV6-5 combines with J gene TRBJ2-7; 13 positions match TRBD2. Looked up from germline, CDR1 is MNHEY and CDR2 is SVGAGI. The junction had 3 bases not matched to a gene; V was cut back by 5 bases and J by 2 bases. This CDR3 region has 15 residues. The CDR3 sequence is CASSRGTSGTYEQYF. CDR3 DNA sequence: TGTGCCAGCAGTCGGGGGACTAGCGGGACCTACGAGCAGTACTTC.

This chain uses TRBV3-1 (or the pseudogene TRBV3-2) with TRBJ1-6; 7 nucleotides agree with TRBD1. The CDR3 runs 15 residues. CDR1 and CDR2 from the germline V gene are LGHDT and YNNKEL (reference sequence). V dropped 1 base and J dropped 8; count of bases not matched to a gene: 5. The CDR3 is CASSQGAGGYSPLHF. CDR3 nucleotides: TGTGCCAGCAGCCAAGGGGCAGGGGGTTATTCACCCCTCCACTTT.

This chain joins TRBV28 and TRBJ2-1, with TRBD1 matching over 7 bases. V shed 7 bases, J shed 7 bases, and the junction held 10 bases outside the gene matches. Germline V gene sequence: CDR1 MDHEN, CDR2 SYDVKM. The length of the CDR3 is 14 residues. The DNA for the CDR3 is TGTGCCAGCATAGGAAGGGGGCCAAGGAATGAGCAGTTCTTC. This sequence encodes CASIGRGPRNEQFF.

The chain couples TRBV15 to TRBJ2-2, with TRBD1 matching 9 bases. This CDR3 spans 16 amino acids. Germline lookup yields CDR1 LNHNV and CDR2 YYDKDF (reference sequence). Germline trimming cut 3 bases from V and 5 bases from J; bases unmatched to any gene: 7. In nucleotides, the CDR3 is TGTGCCACCAGCAGTACCCGGGACAGGGTGACCGGGGAGCTGTTTTTT. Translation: CATSSTRDRVTGELFF.

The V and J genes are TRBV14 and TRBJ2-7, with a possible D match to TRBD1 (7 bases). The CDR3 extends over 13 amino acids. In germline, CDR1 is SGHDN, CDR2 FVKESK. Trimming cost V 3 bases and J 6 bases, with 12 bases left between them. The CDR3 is CASSHNRGGEQYF. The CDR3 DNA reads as TGTGCCAGCAGCCATAACAGGGGAGGCGAGCAGTACTTC.